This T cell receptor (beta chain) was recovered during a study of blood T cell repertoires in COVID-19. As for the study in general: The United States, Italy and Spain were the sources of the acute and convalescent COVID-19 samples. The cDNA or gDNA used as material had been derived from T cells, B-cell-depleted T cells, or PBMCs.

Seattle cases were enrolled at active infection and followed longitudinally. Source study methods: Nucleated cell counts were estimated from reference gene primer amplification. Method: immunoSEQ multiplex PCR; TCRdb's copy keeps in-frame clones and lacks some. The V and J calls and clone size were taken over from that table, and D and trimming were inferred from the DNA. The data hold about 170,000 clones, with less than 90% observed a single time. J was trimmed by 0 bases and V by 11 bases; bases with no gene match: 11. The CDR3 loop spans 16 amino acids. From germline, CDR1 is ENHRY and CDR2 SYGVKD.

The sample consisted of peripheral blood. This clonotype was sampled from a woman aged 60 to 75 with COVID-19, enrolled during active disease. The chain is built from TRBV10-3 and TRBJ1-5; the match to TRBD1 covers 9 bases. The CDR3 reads CAAGTGGSYSNQPQHF. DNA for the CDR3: TGTGCCGCAGGAACAGGGGGCTCCTATAGCAATCAGCCCCAGCATTTT.